These 26 T cell receptor beta chains were sequenced from one sample in a study of human T cells and chemical hapten exposure. Time point meaning: patch test 1, 2 weeks after DPC sensitization. Treatment: therapeutic diphenylcyclopropenone sensitization with weekly scalp DPC. TCRdb ran MiXCR on the RACE reads and lists one entry per CDR3 protein. The table has about 81,000 distinct CDR3 sequences, around 7% seen once. Specimen: whole blood, collected in connection with sensitization to the hapten diphenylcyclopropenone (DPC). The receptors shown here come from a woman in her twenties or thirties with alopecia areata. Some clones in this sample may be carry-over from other donors' samples.

This clonotype was recorded at least ten times. V gene TRBV19 combines with J gene TRBJ2-6; the D is unclear. With 5 bases removed from V and 1 base from J, the gap between germline ends came to 6 bases. Germline CDR1 and CDR2: LNHDA and SQIVND (reference sequence). The CDR3 covers 14 residues. CDR3 amino acids: CASSLDSGANVLTF. CDR3 in DNA: TGTGCCAGTAGTCTCGATTCTGGGGCCAACGTCCTGACTTTC.

For the CDR3, the DNA is TGTGCCAGCAGCCCGGTCCTAGCGGCAAGCACAGATACGCAGTATTTT. This gives the protein CASSPVLAASTDTQYF. This rearrangement joins TRBV5-8 to TRBJ2-3; 7 nucleotides line up with TRBD2. The germline gives CDR1 SGHTS, CDR2 YDEGEE. The CDR3 loop spans 16 amino acids. After removal of 4 bases from V and 0 bases from J, the junction contained 8 bases not matched to a gene.

The table lists this clonotype with many counts. The rearrangement uses TRBV4-2 and TRBJ1-1, with 11 bases matching TRBD1. The length of the CDR3 is 18 residues. Germline trimming cut 2 bases from V and 4 bases from J; bases unmatched to any gene: 12. The V gene's germline CDR1 is LGHNA and CDR2 YNFKEQ. CDR3 sequence (DNA): TGTGCCAGCAGCCAACTTGGACAGGGGGCTCTCGGGGGCACTGAAGCTTTCTTT. Its translation: CASSQLGQGALGGTEAFF.

The chain has TRBV5-6 and TRBJ1-1; D possibly corresponds to TRBD1 (6 bases). V shed 4 bases and J shed 1 base, with 20 bases lying between them. Germline V lookup: CDR1 SGHDT, CDR2 YYEEEE. This CDR3 contains 17 residues. The CDR3 nucleotides are TGTGCCAGCAGCCGGCGCGGGACACCAACTAAGAACACTGAAGCTTTCTTT. Translated: CASSRRGTPTKNTEAFF. Based on the CDR3 plus reference TRBV5-6 and TRBJ1-1, the full variable domain is DAGVTQSPTHLIKTRGQQVTLRCSPKSGHDTVSWYQQALGQGPQFIFQYYEEEERQRGNFPDRFSGHQFPNYSSELNVNALLLGDSALYLCASSRRGTPTKNTEAFFGQGTRLTVV.

This sequence joins TRBV7-2 and TRBJ1-2; D unresolved. V was shortened by 1 base and J by 2 bases, with 11 bases between the two germline ends. CDR3 size: 15 residues. Per the germline V gene, CDR1 is SGHTA and CDR2 is FQGNSA. The CDR3 bases are TGTGCCAGCAGCTTAGGTGGCAGGAGAAACTATGGCTACACCTTC. Translated, it gives CASSLGGRRNYGYTF.

This clonotype was counted at least ten times. The chain is built from TRBV7-3 and TRBJ1-6; 8 nucleotides agree with TRBD1. This CDR3 is 16 amino acids long. J lost 7 bases, V lost 4 bases, and 9 bases had no gene match. CDR1 SGHTA and CDR2 FQGTGA come from the germline V gene. In nucleotides, the CDR3 is TGTGCCAGCAGCTCGTACGGACAGGGCAAGAATTCACCCCTCCACTTT. Translating it yields CASSSYGQGKNSPLHF.

This clonotype has ten or more counts. J is TRBJ2-1 and V is TRBV6-6, with 8 bases fitting TRBD1. With 5 bases clipped from V and 8 bases from J, the junction kept 5 bases outside the gene matches. The CDR3 length is 13 residues. CDR1 MNHNY and CDR2 SVGAGI come from the germline V gene (reference sequence). CDR3 protein: CASSGPGGDEQFF. CDR3 DNA: TGTGCCAGCAGTGGTCCAGGGGGCGATGAGCAGTTCTTC.

The J gene is TRBJ2-1, the V gene TRBV3-1, with TRBD2 matching over 12 bases. Germline values: CDR1 LGHDT, CDR2 YNNKEL (reference sequence). V was clipped by 0 bases and J by 3 bases; unmatched bases: 6. The CDR3 sequence is 18 residues long. CDR3 nucleotides: TGTGCCAGCAGCCAAGATCCGACTAGCGGGGGTGTCTACAATGAGCAGTTCTTC. Encoded protein: CASSQDPTSGGVYNEQFF.

This clonotype was recorded at least ten times. The CDR3 DNA reads TGTGCCAGCCGGGACAGGGGTGGGGATGAGCAGTTCTTC. It yields the protein CASRDRGGDEQFF. The rearrangement links TRBV7-9 to TRBJ2-1, with 10 bases matching TRBD1. J gave up 8 bases and V 8 bases, and 6 bases lay outside the gene matches. CDR3 length equals 13 residues. From germline, CDR1 is SEHNR and CDR2 FQNEAQ (reference sequence).

This clonotype was seen repeatedly, ten times or more. J is TRBJ1-2 and V is TRBV7-2; the D gene is possibly TRBD1 (5 bases). The CDR3 spans 14 residues. The V gene's germline CDR1 is SGHTA and CDR2 FQGNSA. The V end was cut by 1 base, the J end by 4 bases, with 10 bases between. CDR3: CASSLGQLVYGYTF. The CDR3 DNA reads TGTGCCAGCAGCTTAGGACAGCTCGTCTATGGCTACACCTTC.

V gene TRBV2 combines with J gene TRBJ1-4, with 7 bases aligning to TRBD1. Trimming took 9 bases from V and 2 from J; bases not matched to a gene: 3. CDR3 length equals 13 residues. CDR1 is SNHLY and CDR2 is FYNNEI in the germline V gene. CDR3: CASVQGTNEKLFF. The CDR3 DNA reads TGTGCCAGTGTACAGGGGACTAATGAAAAACTGTTTTTT.

This clonotype has a handful of counts. The chain joins TRBV3-1 to TRBJ1-1; D gene uncertain. Germline loops: CDR1 LGHDT, CDR2 YNNKEL (reference sequence). The CDR3 covers 13 residues. V shed 1 base and J shed 6 bases, with 9 bases lying between them. CDR3 nucleotides: TGTGCCAGCAGCCAAGCCCCCGGGGCTGAAGCTTTCTTT. Protein sequence: CASSQAPGAEAFF.

This clonotype was picked up a small number of times. The chain joins TRBV5-1 to TRBJ1-3; TRBD1 matches at 9 bases. V dropped 9 bases and J dropped 6; count of bases not matched to a gene: 13. CDR1 and CDR2 (germline): SGHRS, YFSETQ. This CDR3 is 15 amino acids long. The DNA for the CDR3 is TGCGCCACCAAATCCGGGACAGGGCTATCAAACACCATATATTTT. This encodes CATKSGTGLSNTIYF.

The table lists this clonotype with a few counts. The genes are TRBV12-3 or TRBV12-4 and TRBJ1-2, with 8 bases fitting TRBD1. There are 15 residues in the CDR3. J was trimmed by 6 bases and V by 1 base; bases with no gene match: 7. This CDR3 reads CASSLVVGRGHGYTF. DNA for the CDR3: TGTGCCAGCAGTTTAGTCGTTGGCAGGGGGCATGGCTACACCTTC.

This clonotype was seen ten or more times. J is TRBJ2-2 and V is TRBV3-1; D is possibly TRBD2 (5 bases). V was trimmed by 3 bases and J by 4 bases, leaving 9 bases between them. CDR1 is LGHDT, CDR2 YNNKEL, per germline (reference sequence). This CDR3 spans 14 amino acids. The CDR3: CASSQSSTTGELFF. CDR3 in DNA: TGTGCCAGCAGCCAGTCTAGCACCACCGGGGAGCTGTTTTTT.

This clonotype was seen only a few times. The rearrangement uses TRBV5-5 and TRBJ1-3; no reliable D call. The CDR3 is 13 amino acids. The germline V gene has CDR1 SGHKS and CDR2 YYEKEE (reference sequence). With 3 bases removed from V and 2 bases from J, the gap between germline ends came to 6 bases. CDR3 coding DNA: TGTGCCAGCAGCTCCCCGACTGGAAACACCATATATTTT. It translates to CASSSPTGNTIYF.

This clonotype was recorded at least ten times. The chain couples TRBV9 to TRBJ2-7; possibly TRBD1 for D (6 bases). The germline V gene has CDR1 SGDLS and CDR2 YYNGEE. Trimming took off 0 bases at V and 0 bases at J, with 19 bases between the two ends. The CDR3 loop spans 18 amino acids. CDR3 protein: CASSVAPFSDRHSYEQYF. CDR3 DNA: TGTGCCAGCAGCGTAGCCCCATTCTCAGACAGGCACTCCTACGAGCAGTACTTC.

The rearrangement joins TRBV29-1 to TRBJ2-5, with D tentatively TRBD2 (6 bases). Deletions cut 5 bases from V and 5 bases from J, with 15 bases between. The germline CDR1 and CDR2 sequences are SQVTM and ANQGSEA. The CDR3 is made up of 13 amino acids. The CDR3 DNA is TGCAGCGTTCTGGCGGGGAGTTTGGAGACCCAGTACTTC. This gives the protein CSVLAGSLETQYF.

This clonotype was observed many times. The J gene is TRBJ2-3, the V gene TRBV2, with 11 bases matching TRBD2. In germline, CDR1 is SNHLY, CDR2 FYNNEI. This CDR3 has 15 amino acids. The J segment lost 3 bases and the V segment lost 7 bases, leaving 6 bases of the junction unmatched. The CDR3 spells CASTPTSGATDTQYF. The CDR3 DNA reads as TGTGCCAGCACCCCGACTAGCGGGGCGACAGATACGCAGTATTTT.

This clonotype was detected a few times. V usage is TRBV7-9 and J usage is TRBJ1-4; possibly TRBD1 for D (6 bases). This CDR3 comprises 15 residues. The V end was cut by 1 base, the J end by 5 bases, with 11 bases between. CDR1 SEHNR and CDR2 FQNEAQ come from the germline V gene (reference sequence). The CDR3 protein is CASSLGTVKNEKLFF. Written as DNA, the CDR3 is TGTGCCAGCAGCTTAGGGACAGTGAAGAATGAAAAACTGTTTTTT.

This clonotype appeared a few times. The chain links TRBV12-3 or TRBV12-4 to TRBJ1-5, with D perhaps TRBD1 (5 bases). The CDR3 is 14 residues long. V lost 7 bases to trimming and J lost 3 bases, with 13 bases between them. The CDR3 sequence: CASTQAQVNQPQHF. CDR3 coding DNA: TGTGCCAGCACCCAGGCACAGGTCAATCAGCCCCAGCATTTT.

This chain uses TRBV3-1 with TRBJ2-3; D is possibly TRBD2 (7 bases). This CDR3 contains 17 residues. Germline V CDR1 and CDR2: LGHDT, YNNKEL (reference sequence). Trimming stripped 4 bases from V and 6 bases from J, with 23 bases between. CDR3 DNA sequence: TGTGCCAGCAGCCCCAGGGTTTACGGGGGGCGTTTGGATACGCAGTATTTT. It encodes CASSPRVYGGRLDTQYF.

This clonotype was found many times. This sequence joins TRBV11-2 and TRBJ1-5, with no clear D. In germline, CDR1 is SGHAT, CDR2 FQNNGV. This CDR3 region has 15 residues. The V and J ends lost 0 bases and 0 bases respectively, with 6 bases between them. CDR3 in DNA: TGTGCCAGCAGCTTAGAGTGGGGTAGCAATCAGCCCCAGCATTTT. The encoded protein is CASSLEWGSNQPQHF.

This clonotype was observed many times. The rearrangement links TRBV12-3 or TRBV12-4 to TRBJ1-1; tentative D call: TRBD1 (5 bases). The CDR3 is made up of 15 amino acids. Deletions cut 6 bases from V and 0 bases from J, with 14 bases between. In nucleotides, the CDR3 is TGTGCCAGCAGCCCCGACAGCCCAATGAACACTGAAGCTTTCTTT. Its protein product is CASSPDSPMNTEAFF.

The chain uses TRBV24-1 and TRBJ2-1, with D perhaps TRBD1 (5 bases). Germline assignment: CDR1 KGHDR and CDR2 SFDVKD. Trimming removed 2 bases from V and 2 bases from J, with 15 bases in between. The CDR3 covers 17 residues. The CDR3 is CATSDSPRQSPYNEQFF. In DNA form, the CDR3 reads TGTGCCACCAGTGATTCGCCCCGACAGTCCCCCTACAATGAGCAGTTCTTC.

The sample holds a few counts of this clonotype. The chain couples TRBV20-1 to TRBJ2-7; D gene ambiguous. The V end lost 0 bases, the J end lost 3 bases, and 9 bases lay between the germline ends. The length of the CDR3 is 13 residues. Germline V gives CDR1 DFQATT, CDR2 SNEGSKA (reference sequence). The CDR3, as DNA: TGCAGTGCTAGAGAGGCAGTAGACTACGAGCAGTACTTC. This sequence encodes CSAREAVDYEQYF.